This TCR beta chain was sequenced during a study of PD-1 blockade in classical Hodgkin lymphoma. Some clones are missing from TCRdb's copy, which holds only in-frame ones; the method was immunoSEQ multiplex PCR. The sample yields tens of thousands of clones, about 93% seen once. Germline CDR1 and CDR2: SEHNR and FQNEAQ (reference sequence). The CDR3 contains 12 residues. V was trimmed by 1 base and J by 6 bases, leaving 7 bases between them. As for this clone: Other nucleotide sequences in the sample specify the same CDR3.

Each patient relapsed following autologous stem cell transplantation, and prior brentuximab vedotin exposure differed. The chain couples TRBV7-9 to TRBJ2-7, with D possibly matching TRBD1 (5 bases). The TCR originated in a human donor with classical Hodgkin lymphoma. The sequencing used peripheral blood mononuclear cells (PBMCs), collected at baseline. CDR3 in amino acids: CASSLGGAEQYF. The CDR3 bases are TGTGCCAGCAGCTTAGGGGGCGCCGAGCAGTACTTC.